These T cell receptor beta chains were read from a single sample in a study of blood T cell repertoires in COVID-19. Using immunoSEQ multiplex PCR, the repertoire was profiled, and TCRdb retains in-frame clones only, with some absent. The table has approximately 470,000 clones, approximately 83% seen once. The sample comprised peripheral blood. The receptors come from a human donor in a cohort sampled during active COVID-19. The CDR3 runs from the conserved cysteine through the conserved F or W. A D gene is named only where the DNA matches it firmly. The size entry is marked missing in some rows and otherwise reads once, few, many or a size class.

v_call	clone_size	d_call	j_call	cdr3_nt	cdr3_aa
TRBV7-2	.	.	TRBJ1-1	TGTGCCAGCAGCTTTTGGCTGAACACTGAAGCTTTCTTT	CASSFWLNTEAFF
TRBV10-3	.	.	TRBJ1-1	TGTGCCACTGGAGGGCAGAACACTGAAGCTTTCTTT	CATGGQNTEAFF
TRBV28	.	.	TRBJ1-2	TGTGCCAGCAGTACATCCTCTGAGGATAACTATGGCTACACCTTC	CASSTSSEDNYGYTF
TRBV6-1	.	.	TRBJ2-5	TGTGCCAGCAGTGAACAGGTTTCCCAAGAGACCCAGTACTTC	CASSEQVSQETQYF
TRBV3-1/TRBV3-2	.	TRBD2	TRBJ2-7	TGTGCCAGCAGCCAAGCGGGGGATTTAGCGGGGATAGGGTACGAGCAGTACTTC	CASSQAGDLAGIGYEQYF
TRBV2	.	.	TRBJ1-1	TGTGCCAGCAGTGAGGGCCCCCAAACAACCCAAGCTTTCTTT	CASSEGPQTTQAFF
TRBV25-1	.	.	TRBJ1-2	TGTGCCAGCAGTGCTAAGCAGAGGAACTATGGCTACACCTTC	CASSAKQRNYGYTF
TRBV20-1	few	.	TRBJ2-5	TGCAGTGCTCAGGACCAAGAGACCCAGTACTTC	CSAQDQETQYF
TRBV27	.	.	TRBJ1-2	TGTGCCACTTCGAATGCGGGTTATAGAGGCTACACCTTC	CATSNAGYRGYTF
TRBV2	.	.	TRBJ2-7	TGTGCCAGCACCAGCGAGACCTACGAGCAGTACTTC	CASTSETYEQYF
TRBV3-1/TRBV3-2	.	.	TRBJ2-3	TGTGCCAGCAGCCCCAGTGAGGGTACGCAGTATTTT	CASSPSEGTQYF
TRBV2	.	TRBD1	TRBJ2-1	TGTGCCAGCAGCCGGGACAGGGGGCTTGTATATGAGCAGTTCTTC	CASSRDRGLVYEQFF
TRBV5-6	.	.	TRBJ2-6	TGTGCCAGCAGCTTGGGTCTCGGTACCTCTGGGGCCAACGTCCTGACTTTC	CASSLGLGTSGANVLTF
TRBV4-1	.	.	TRBJ2-5	TGCGCCAGCAGCCAAACGTTCGGCGGGACAGTGGCACCAAGCGGGGAGACCCAGTACTTC	CASSQTFGGTVAPSGETQYF
TRBV20-1	.	TRBD2	TRBJ2-1	TGCAGTGCTAGTCCCGCGGCGGGAGCGGGGAATGAGCAGTTCTTC	CSASPAAGAGNEQFF
TRBV19	.	TRBD2	TRBJ2-7	TGTGCCAGTAGTCCGGGGGGAGAAGTTGTGAGGGAGCAGTACTTC	CASSPGGEVVREQYF
TRBV5-8	once	TRBD1	TRBJ1-5	TGTGCCAGCAGCCCGGGACAGGGATTTCAGCCCCAGCATTTT	CASSPGQGFQPQHF
TRBV6-5	once	.	TRBJ1-2	TGTGCCAGCACTCAGGGGCTTGGCTACACCTTC	CASTQGLGYTF
TRBV6-5	.	TRBD2	TRBJ2-2	TGTGCCAGCAGTTCTAGCGGGAGGGGTACCGGGGAGCTGTTTTTT	CASSSSGRGTGELFF
TRBV19	once	TRBD2	TRBJ2-3	TGTGCCAGTAGTATTGCCTTTAGCGGGATAGGAGATACGCAGTATTTT	CASSIAFSGIGDTQYF
TRBV5-1	.	.	TRBJ2-7	TGCGCCAGCAGCTTGGTAGGGGGCTCCTACGAGCAGTACTTC	CASSLVGGSYEQYF
TRBV6-2/TRBV6-3	.	.	TRBJ2-2	TGTGCCAGCAGTTATGTAGGGGAGAACACCGGGGAGCTGTTTTTT	CASSYVGENTGELFF
TRBV12-1	.	.	TRBJ2-1	TGTGCCAGCAACTTTAGGGAGGATGGTGACAATGAGCAGTTCTTC	CASNFREDGDNEQFF
TRBV11-3	once	.	TRBJ2-1	TGTGCCAGCAGCTTCCGGGGGTTGTCCAATGAGCAGTTCTTC	CASSFRGLSNEQFF
TRBV27	.	.	TRBJ1-1	TGTGCCAGCAGTAAAACAGGGTTGAACACTGAAGCTTTCTTT	CASSKTGLNTEAFF
TRBV27	.	TRBD1	TRBJ2-7	TGTGCCAGCAGCCGTGAAAAACAGGGGGCCTACGAGCAGTACTTC	CASSREKQGAYEQYF
TRBV6-5	.	TRBD1	TRBJ1-2	TGTGCCAGCAGTCCGCCGGGACAGGGACGTAGCTACACCTTC	CASSPPGQGRSYTF
TRBV5-6	few	.	TRBJ2-7	TGTGCCAGCAGCTTGGTGGCTCGAGGCAGCGAGCAGTACTTC	CASSLVARGSEQYF
TRBV19	.	TRBD2	TRBJ2-2	TGTGCCAGTAGTAGGGGACTAGCGGGAGCGAACGGGGAGCTGTTTTTT	CASSRGLAGANGELFF
TRBV28	.	.	TRBJ1-3	TGTGCCAGCAATTCTATATCCGGCGGACACTCTGGAAACACCATATATTTT	CASNSISGGHSGNTIYF
TRBV6-5	.	TRBD2	TRBJ2-2	TGTGCCAGCAGTTACCGAGCGGGAGGGACCGGGGAGCTGTTTTTT	CASSYRAGGTGELFF
TRBV5-1	.	.	TRBJ1-1	TGCGCCAGCAGCTTGTCCCTCAGCAAGGGGGACATTAAACACACTGAAGCTTTCTTT	CASSLSLSKGDIKHTEAFF
TRBV18	.	.	TRBJ2-7	TGTGCCAGCTCACTCGGATACGACCCACTATACGAGCAGTACTTC	CASSLGYDPLYEQYF
TRBV15	.	TRBD1	TRBJ2-7	TGTGCCACCAGCAGAGATCGACAGGGCGCGTACGAGCAGTACTTC	CATSRDRQGAYEQYF
TRBV19	.	.	TRBJ2-3	TGTGCCAGTAGTATACTTAGGACTAGCACAGATACGCAGTATTTT	CASSILRTSTDTQYF
TRBV15	.	.	TRBJ2-1	TGTGCCACCGGAATGCCTAGCGTCGATGAGCAGTTCTTC	CATGMPSVDEQFF
TRBV27	.	TRBD2	TRBJ2-1	TGTGCCAGCAGTCCCCGGCGCGGGAGTCTCCTGGTTGCGACCTACAATGAGCAGTTCTTC	CASSPRRGSLLVATYNEQFF
TRBV14	many	TRBD2	TRBJ2-2	TGTGCCAGCAGGACTGTAGCGGGAGGCGGAACCGGGGAGCTGTTTTTT	CASRTVAGGGTGELFF
TRBV9	.	TRBD2	TRBJ2-5	TGTGCCAGCAGCCCCCGTGGGGGGGATGGGGAGACCCAGTACTTC	CASSPRGGDGETQYF
TRBV4-1	.	.	TRBJ2-7	TGCGCCAGCAGCCAAGATTATCTACTAGCTTGGGCGGAAGAGCAGTACTTC	CASSQDYLLAWAEEQYF
TRBV21-1	.	.	TRBJ2-4	TGTGCCAGTGGACAGTTAGCCAAAAACATTCAGTACTTC	CASGQLAKNIQYF
TRBV19	.	TRBD1	TRBJ1-2	TGTGCCAGTAGTATAGATCGGGACAGGGGGACGCGGAATGGCTACACCTTC	CASSIDRDRGTRNGYTF
TRBV7-2	.	.	TRBJ1-4	TGTGCCAGCAGCTCCCATGGGAGTGCTAATGAAAAACTGTTTTTT	CASSSHGSANEKLFF
TRBV28	.	.	TRBJ2-3	TGTGCCAGCAGTCCCCGCCCGACAGGGCGGAGGGCAGATACGCAGTATTTT	CASSPRPTGRRADTQYF
TRBV27	.	TRBD2	TRBJ2-5	TGTGCCAGCAGTCCTTTCGGGAGGCTCCAAGAGACCCAGTACTTC	CASSPFGRLQETQYF
TRBV5-1	.	TRBD1	TRBJ1-2	TGCGCCAGCAGCTTGACAGGGGGAGATGGCTACACCTTC	CASSLTGGDGYTF
TRBV29-1	.	TRBD1	TRBJ1-2	TGCAGCGTTGGACAGGGGGGATTTGGCTACACCTTC	CSVGQGGFGYTF
TRBV28	few	.	TRBJ1-3	TGTGCCAGCAGTTTAGTACAGGGAACTGGAAACACCATATATTTT	CASSLVQGTGNTIYF
TRBV28	.	TRBD1	TRBJ2-3	TGTGCCAGCAGTCTAACGAGGGCGGTATGGGGGAAACGGGACAGTTCCACAGATACGCAGTATTTT	CASSLTRAVWGKRDSSTDTQYF
TRBV11-2	.	TRBD1	TRBJ2-2	TGTGCCAGCAGCTTAAGTCGGGACAGCCTTAACACCGGGGAGCTGTTTTTT	CASSLSRDSLNTGELFF
TRBV9	.	.	TRBJ2-3	TGTGCCAGCAGCGTAGCTCGTCCGGGATTCACAGATACGCAGTATTTT	CASSVARPGFTDTQYF
TRBV5-4	.	.	TRBJ2-2	TGTGCCAGCAGCTTGGACAGACGTCACACCGGGGAGCTGTTTTTT	CASSLDRRHTGELFF
TRBV3-1/TRBV3-2	.	.	TRBJ1-4	TGTGCCAGCAGCGCAGATATAGGACGGGATAATGAAAAACTGTTTTTT	CASSADIGRDNEKLFF
TRBV10-2	.	TRBD1	TRBJ1-5	TGCGCCAGCAGTCGGACAGGGGAGAGGCAGCCCCAGCATTTT	CASSRTGERQPQHF